The rows below give T cell receptor beta chains drawn from one sample of a study of CD8 T cells in Susac syndrome. TCRdb called the immunoSEQ multiplex PCR reads again in MiXCR, with one record for every CDR3 protein. The sample holds hundreds of thousands of distinct CDR3 sequences; around 84% are singletons and the top ten take about 0.11%. Source material: CD8+ T cells from PBMCs. These receptors originate from a human donor with multiple sclerosis. The CDR3 runs from the conserved cysteine through the conserved F or W. D genes are given only for firm matches. A row's size may be missing; if present it is once, few, many or a size class.

D,V,size,J,DNA,CDR3
-,TRBV6-1,-,TRBJ2-1,TGTGCCAGCAGTGGGGAGTTGCAGGGACGTTGGAATGAGCGGTTCTTC,CASSGELQGRWNERFF
TRBD1,TRBV5-6,-,TRBJ1-2,TGTGCCAGCAGCGCGGAAGTAGGACAGGGGGCTAACTATGGCTACACCTTC,CASSAEVGQGANYGYTF
TRBD1,TRBV6-1,few,TRBJ2-1,TGTGCCAGCAGCTGGGACAGGGGGGATGAGCAGTTCTTC,CASSWDRGDEQFF
TRBD2,TRBV5-1,few,TRBJ2-1,TGCGCCAGCAGCTTGGAACCTAGCCGGGGGGAGGAGCAGTTCTTC,CASSLEPSRGEEQFF
-,TRBV12-3/TRBV12-4,few,TRBJ1-3,TGTGCCAGCACTCCCTCTGGAAACACCATATATTTT,CASTPSGNTIYF
-,TRBV3-1,-,TRBJ2-3,TGTGCCAGCATACTGACGGGAGCAGATACGCAGTATTTT,CASILTGADTQYF
-,TRBV7-6,-,TRBJ2-5,TGTGCCAGCAGCTTATTGGCTAGTCGGGAAGAGACCCAGTACTTC,CASSLLASREETQYF
-,TRBV27,-,TRBJ2-1,TGTGCCAGCAGTTTACGCCGGACCCTCAACAATGAGCAGTTCTTC,CASSLRRTLNNEQFF
TRBD2,TRBV2,once,TRBJ2-1,TGTGCCAGCGGATCCCCGGGACTAGCGGGACTATCTGGTGAGCAGTTCTTC,CASGSPGLAGLSGEQFF
-,TRBV5-1,once,TRBJ2-7,TGCGCCAGCAGCTTGGGAGGGGGTCGATACGAGCAGTACTTC,CASSLGGGRYEQYF
-,TRBV5-1,-,TRBJ2-3,TGCGCCAGCAGCTTCGGGACTTCAGATACGCAGTATTTT,CASSFGTSDTQYF
TRBD1,TRBV7-9,few,TRBJ2-5,TGTGCCAGCAGCGTAACAGGGGGCCAAGAGACCCAGTACTTC,CASSVTGGQETQYF